Sequencing of this T cell receptor beta chain was carried out in a study of blood T cell repertoires in COVID-19. Background on the study: COVID-19 samples, acute and convalescent, were from the United States, Italy and Spain. In each case, the material was cDNA or gDNA derived from T cells, B-cell-depleted T cells, or PBMCs.

As handled by the study authors: Using reference gene primer amplification, nucleated cell counts were estimated. TCRdb's copy holds only in-frame clones and misses some; the assay was immunoSEQ multiplex PCR. V and J calls and clone size come straight from that table; D and trimming were deduced from the DNA. Among roughly 150,000 clones listed, 65% to 90% were seen once. This sequence was found in a woman aged 50 to 60 in a cohort sampled during active or convalescent COVID-19. Sequencing was carried out using peripheral blood.

CDR3 sequence: CASSPDRGNQPQHF. Written as DNA, the CDR3 is TGCGCCAGCAGCCCGGACAGGGGCAATCAGCCCCAGCATTTT. The chain recombines TRBV4-1 with TRBJ1-5; 8 bases are shared with TRBD1. Germline V gene data show CDR1 as MGHRA and CDR2 as YSYEKL. The J segment lost 2 bases and the V segment lost 4 bases, leaving 1 base of the junction unmatched. This CDR3 has 14 residues.